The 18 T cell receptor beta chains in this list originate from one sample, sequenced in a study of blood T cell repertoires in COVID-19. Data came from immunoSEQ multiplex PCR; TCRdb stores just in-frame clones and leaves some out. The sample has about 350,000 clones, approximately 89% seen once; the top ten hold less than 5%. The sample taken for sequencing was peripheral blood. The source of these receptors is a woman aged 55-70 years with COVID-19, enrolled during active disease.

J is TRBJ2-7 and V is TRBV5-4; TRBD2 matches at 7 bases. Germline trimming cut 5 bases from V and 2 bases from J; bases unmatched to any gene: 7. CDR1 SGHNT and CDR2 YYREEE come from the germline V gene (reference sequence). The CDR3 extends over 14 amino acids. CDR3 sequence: CASRTWGGTYEQYF. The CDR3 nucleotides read TGTGCCAGCAGAACCTGGGGGGGGACCTACGAGCAGTACTTC.

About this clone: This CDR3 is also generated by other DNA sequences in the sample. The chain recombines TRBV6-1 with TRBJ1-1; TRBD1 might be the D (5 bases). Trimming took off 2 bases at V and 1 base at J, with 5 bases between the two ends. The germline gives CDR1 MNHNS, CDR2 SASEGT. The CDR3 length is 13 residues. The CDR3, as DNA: TGTGCCAGCAGTGAAAGGGGGAACACTGAAGCTTTCTTT. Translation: CASSERGNTEAFF.

DNA of the CDR3: TGTGCCAGCAGCTCTCCAGGGGGACCGCAAGAGACCCAGTACTTC. Translated: CASSSPGGPQETQYF. This chain connects TRBV5-5 to TRBJ2-5, with TRBD1 matching over 7 bases. CDR3 length equals 15 residues. Germline CDR1 is SGHKS and CDR2 is YYEKEE (reference sequence). V was clipped by 3 bases and J by 2 bases; unmatched bases: 7.

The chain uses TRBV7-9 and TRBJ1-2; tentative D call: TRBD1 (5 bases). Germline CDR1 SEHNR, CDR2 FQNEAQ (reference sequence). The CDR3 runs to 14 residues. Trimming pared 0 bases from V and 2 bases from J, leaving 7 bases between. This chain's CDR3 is CASSLAGGNYGYTF. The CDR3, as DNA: TGTGCCAGCAGCTTAGCCGGGGGGAACTATGGCTACACCTTC.

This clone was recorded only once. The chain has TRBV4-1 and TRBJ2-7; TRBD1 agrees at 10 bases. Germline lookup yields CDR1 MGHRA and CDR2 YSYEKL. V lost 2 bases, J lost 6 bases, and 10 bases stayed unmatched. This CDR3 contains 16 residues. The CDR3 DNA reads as TGCGCCAGCAGCCAAAGCCGGGACAGGGGTGTAAGCGAGCAGTACTTC. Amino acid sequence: CASSQSRDRGVSEQYF.

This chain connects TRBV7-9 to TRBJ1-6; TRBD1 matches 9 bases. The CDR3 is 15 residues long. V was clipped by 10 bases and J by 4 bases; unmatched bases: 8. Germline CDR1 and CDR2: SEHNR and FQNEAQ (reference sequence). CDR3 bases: TGTGCCACCGGGGGGGGACAGGGTTATAATTCACCCCTCCACTTT. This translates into CATGGGQGYNSPLHF.

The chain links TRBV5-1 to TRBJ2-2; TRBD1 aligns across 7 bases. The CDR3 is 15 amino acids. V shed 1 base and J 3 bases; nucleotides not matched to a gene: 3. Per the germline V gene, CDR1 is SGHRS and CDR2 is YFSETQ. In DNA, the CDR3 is TGCGCCAGCAGCTTGTATGGACAGGACACCGGGGAGCTGTTTTTT. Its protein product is CASSLYGQDTGELFF.

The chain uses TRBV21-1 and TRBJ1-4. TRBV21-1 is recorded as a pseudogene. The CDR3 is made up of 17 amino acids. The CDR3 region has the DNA TGTGCCAGCAGCTACCCTGTTTCCCCGCGGACTAATGAAAAACTGTTTTTT. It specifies CASSYPVSPRTNEKLFF.

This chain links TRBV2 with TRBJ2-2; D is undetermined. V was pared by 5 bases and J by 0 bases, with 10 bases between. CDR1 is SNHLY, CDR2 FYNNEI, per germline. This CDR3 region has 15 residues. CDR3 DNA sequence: TGTGCCAGCAGTAAAGACTCCGCGAACACCGGGGAGCTGTTTTTT. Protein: CASSKDSANTGELFF.

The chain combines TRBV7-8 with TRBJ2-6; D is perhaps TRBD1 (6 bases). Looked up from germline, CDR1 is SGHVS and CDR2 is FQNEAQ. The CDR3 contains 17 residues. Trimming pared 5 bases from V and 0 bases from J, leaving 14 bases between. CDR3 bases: TGTGCCAGCAGCGAATACAGGGTGCCCTCTGGGGCCAACGTCCTGACTTTC. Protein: CASSEYRVPSGANVLTF.

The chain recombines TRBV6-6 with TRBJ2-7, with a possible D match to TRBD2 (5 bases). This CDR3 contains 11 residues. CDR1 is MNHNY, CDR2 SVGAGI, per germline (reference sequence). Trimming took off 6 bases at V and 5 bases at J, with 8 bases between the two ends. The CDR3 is CASSRTDEQYF. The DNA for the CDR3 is TGTGCCAGCAGCCGGACTGACGAGCAGTACTTC.

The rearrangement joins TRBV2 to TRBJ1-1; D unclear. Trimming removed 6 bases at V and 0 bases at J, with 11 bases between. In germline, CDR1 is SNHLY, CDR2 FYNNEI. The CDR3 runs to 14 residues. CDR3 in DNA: TGTGCCAGCAGCCGCAACGGGTTGAACACTGAAGCTTTCTTT. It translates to CASSRNGLNTEAFF.

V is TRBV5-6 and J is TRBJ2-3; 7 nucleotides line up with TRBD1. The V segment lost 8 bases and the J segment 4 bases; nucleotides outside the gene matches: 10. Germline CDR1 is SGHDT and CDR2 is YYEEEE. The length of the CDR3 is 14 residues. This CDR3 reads CASQTGSNADTQYF. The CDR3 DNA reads TGTGCCAGTCAGACAGGGAGTAACGCAGATACGCAGTATTTT.

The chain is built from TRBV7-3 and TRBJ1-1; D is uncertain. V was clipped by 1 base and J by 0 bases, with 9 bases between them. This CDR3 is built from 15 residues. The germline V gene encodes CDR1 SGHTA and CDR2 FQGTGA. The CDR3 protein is CASSLMPGLNTEAFF. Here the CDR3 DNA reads TGTGCCAGCAGCTTAATGCCGGGGTTGAACACTGAAGCTTTCTTT.

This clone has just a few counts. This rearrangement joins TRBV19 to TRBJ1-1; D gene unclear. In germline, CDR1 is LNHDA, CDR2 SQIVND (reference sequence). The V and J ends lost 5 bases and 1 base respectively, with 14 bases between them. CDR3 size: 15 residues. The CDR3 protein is CASSPMGGQNTEAFF. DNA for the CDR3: TGTGCCAGTAGTCCAATGGGTGGGCAGAACACTGAAGCTTTCTTT. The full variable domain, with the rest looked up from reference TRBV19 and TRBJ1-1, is DGGITQSPKYLFRKEGQNVTLSCEQNLNHDAMYWYRQDPGQGLRLIYYSQIVNDFQKGDIAEGYSVSREKKESFPLTVTSAQKNPTAFYLCASSPMGGQNTEAFFGQGTRLTVV.

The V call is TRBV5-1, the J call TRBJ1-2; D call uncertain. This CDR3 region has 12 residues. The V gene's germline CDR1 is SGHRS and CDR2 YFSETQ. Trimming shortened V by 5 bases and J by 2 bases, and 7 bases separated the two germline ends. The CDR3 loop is CASRLENYGYTF. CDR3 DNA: TGCGCCAGCAGGCTGGAGAACTATGGCTACACCTTC.

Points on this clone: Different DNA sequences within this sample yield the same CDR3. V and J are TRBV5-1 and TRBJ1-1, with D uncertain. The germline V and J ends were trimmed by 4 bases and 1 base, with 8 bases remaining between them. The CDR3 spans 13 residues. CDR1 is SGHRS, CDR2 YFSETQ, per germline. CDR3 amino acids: CASSSNGNTEAFF. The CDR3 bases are TGCGCCAGCAGCAGCAACGGGAACACTGAAGCTTTCTTT.

This CDR3 is CASSSSQDEKLFF. Written as DNA, the CDR3 is TGTGCCAGCAGCTCCAGTCAGGATGAAAAACTGTTTTTT. V and J are TRBV13 and TRBJ1-4; D is uncertain. Per germline, CDR1 PRHDT and CDR2 FYEKMQ (reference sequence). The CDR3 has 13 amino acids. V was trimmed by 4 bases and J by 6 bases, leaving 9 bases between them. Looking up the rest from reference TRBV13 and TRBJ1-4 gives the full variable domain: AAGVIQSPRHLIKEKRETATLKCYPIPRHDTVYWYQQGPGQDPQFLISFYEKMQSDKGSIPDRFSAQQFSDYHSELNMSSLELGDSALYFCASSSSQDEKLFFGSGTQLSVL.